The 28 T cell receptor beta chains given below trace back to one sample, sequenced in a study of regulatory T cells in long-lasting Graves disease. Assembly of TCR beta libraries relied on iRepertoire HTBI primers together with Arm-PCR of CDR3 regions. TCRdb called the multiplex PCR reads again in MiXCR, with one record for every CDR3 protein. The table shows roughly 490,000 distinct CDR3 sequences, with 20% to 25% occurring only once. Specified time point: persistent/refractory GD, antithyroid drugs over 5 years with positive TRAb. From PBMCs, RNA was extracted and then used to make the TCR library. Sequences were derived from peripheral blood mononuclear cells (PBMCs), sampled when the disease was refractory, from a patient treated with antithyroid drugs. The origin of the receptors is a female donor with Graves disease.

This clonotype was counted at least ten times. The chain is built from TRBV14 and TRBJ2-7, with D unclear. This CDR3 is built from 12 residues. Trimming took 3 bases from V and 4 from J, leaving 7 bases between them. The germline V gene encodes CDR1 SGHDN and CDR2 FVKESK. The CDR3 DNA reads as TGTGCCAGCAGCCAGAGCTTTTACGAGCAGTACTTC. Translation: CASSQSFYEQYF.

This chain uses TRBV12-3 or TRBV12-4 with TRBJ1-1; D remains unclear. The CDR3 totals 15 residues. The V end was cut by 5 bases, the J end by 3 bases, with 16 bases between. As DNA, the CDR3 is TGTGCCAGCAGTCCCGTCATTTCTTGGGACACTGAAGCTTTCTTT. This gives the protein CASSPVISWDTEAFF.

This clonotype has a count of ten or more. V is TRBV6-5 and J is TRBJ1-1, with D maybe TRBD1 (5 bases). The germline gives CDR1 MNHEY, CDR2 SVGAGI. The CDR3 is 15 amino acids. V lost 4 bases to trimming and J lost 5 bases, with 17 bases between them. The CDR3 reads CASSSRDPWWTEAFF. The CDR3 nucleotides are TGTGCCAGCAGTTCCCGGGACCCTTGGTGGACTGAAGCTTTCTTT.

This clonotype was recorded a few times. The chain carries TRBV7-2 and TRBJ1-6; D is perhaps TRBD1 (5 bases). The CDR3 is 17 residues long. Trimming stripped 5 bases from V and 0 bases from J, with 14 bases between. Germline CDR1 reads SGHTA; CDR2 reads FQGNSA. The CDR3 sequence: CASSPDSPFSYNSPLHF. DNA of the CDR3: TGTGCCAGCAGCCCCGACAGCCCGTTCTCCTATAATTCACCCCTCCACTTT. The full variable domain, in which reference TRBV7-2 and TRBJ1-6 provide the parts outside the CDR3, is GAGVSQSPSNKVTEKGKDVELRCDPISGHTALYWYRQSLGQGLEFLIYFQGNSAPDKSGLPSDRFSAERTGGSVSTLTIQRTQQEDSAVYLCASSPDSPFSYNSPLHFGNGTRLTVT.

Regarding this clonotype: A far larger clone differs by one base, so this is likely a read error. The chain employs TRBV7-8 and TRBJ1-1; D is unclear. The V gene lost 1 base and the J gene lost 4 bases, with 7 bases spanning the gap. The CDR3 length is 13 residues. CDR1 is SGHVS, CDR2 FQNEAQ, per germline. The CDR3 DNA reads TGTGCCAGCAGCTTAGAAGTGAGCACTGAAGCTTTCTTT. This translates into CASSLEVSTEAFF.

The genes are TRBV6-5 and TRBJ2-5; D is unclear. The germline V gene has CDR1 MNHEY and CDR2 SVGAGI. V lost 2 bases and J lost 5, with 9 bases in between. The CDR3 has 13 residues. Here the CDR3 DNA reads TGTGCCAGCAGTTACACCGGGTTTGAGACCCAGTACTTC. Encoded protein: CASSYTGFETQYF.

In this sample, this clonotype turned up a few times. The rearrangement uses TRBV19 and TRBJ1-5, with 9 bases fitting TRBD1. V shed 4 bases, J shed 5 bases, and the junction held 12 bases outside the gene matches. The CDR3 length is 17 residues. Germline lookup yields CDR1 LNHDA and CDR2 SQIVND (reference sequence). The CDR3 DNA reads TGTGCCAGTAGTAGCCCTCCCGGGACAGGGAAGGATCAGCCCCAGCATTTT. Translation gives CASSSPPGTGKDQPQHF.

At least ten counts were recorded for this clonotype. CDR3 loop: CASSYSFPGGGYGYTF. CDR3 DNA sequence: TGTGCCAGCAGTTACTCGTTTCCAGGGGGCGGGTATGGCTACACCTTC. V gene TRBV6-6 combines with J gene TRBJ1-2; 8 nucleotides match TRBD1. The trim removed 0 bases at V and 5 bases at J, leaving 8 bases unmatched. Germline loops: CDR1 MNHNY, CDR2 SVGAGI (reference sequence). The CDR3 has 16 amino acids.

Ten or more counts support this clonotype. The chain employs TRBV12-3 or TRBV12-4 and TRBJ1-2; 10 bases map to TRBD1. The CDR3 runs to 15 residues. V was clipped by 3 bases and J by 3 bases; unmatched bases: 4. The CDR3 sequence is CASSLGTGAYYGYTF. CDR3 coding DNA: TGTGCCAGCAGTTTGGGGACAGGGGCGTACTATGGCTACACCTTC.

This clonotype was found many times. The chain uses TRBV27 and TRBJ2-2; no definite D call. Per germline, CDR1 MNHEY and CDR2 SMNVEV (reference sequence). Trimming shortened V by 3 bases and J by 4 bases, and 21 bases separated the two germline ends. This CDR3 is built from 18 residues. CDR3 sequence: CASSFRWEGIGGTGELFF. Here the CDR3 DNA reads TGTGCCAGCAGTTTCCGATGGGAAGGGATTGGTGGCACCGGGGAGCTGTTTTTT.

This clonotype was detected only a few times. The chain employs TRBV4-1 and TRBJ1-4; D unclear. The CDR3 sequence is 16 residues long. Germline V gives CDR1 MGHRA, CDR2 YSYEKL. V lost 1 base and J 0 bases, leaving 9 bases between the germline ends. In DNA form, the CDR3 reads TGCGCCAGCAGCCAAGGGTCAAGTACAACTAATGAAAAACTGTTTTTT. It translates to CASSQGSSTTNEKLFF.

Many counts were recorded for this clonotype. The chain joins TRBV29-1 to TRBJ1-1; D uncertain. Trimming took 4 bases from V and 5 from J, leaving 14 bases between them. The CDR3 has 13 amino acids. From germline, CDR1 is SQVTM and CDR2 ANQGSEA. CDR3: CSVAPQTETEAFF. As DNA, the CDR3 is TGCAGCGTTGCACCACAGACGGAAACTGAAGCTTTCTTT.

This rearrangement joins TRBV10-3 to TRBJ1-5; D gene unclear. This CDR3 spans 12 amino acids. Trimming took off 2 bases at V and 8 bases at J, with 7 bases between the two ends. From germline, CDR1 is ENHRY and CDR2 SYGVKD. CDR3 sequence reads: CAISEPDEPQHF. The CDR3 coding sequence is TGTGCCATCAGTGAGCCCGACGAGCCCCAGCATTTT.

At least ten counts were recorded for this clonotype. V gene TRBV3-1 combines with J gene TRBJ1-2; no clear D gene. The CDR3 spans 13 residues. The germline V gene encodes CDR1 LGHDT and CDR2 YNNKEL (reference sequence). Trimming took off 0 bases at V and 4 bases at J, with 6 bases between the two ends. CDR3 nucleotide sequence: TGTGCCAGCAGCCAAGAATCTTTCTATGGCTACACCTTC. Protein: CASSQESFYGYTF.

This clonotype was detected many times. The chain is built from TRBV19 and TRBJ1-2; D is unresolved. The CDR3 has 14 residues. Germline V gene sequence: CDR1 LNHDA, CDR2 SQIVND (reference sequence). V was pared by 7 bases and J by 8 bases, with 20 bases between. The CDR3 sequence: CASTPPGLTGGYTF. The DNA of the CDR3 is TGTGCCAGTACCCCCCCCGGCCTGACTGGGGGCTACACCTTC.

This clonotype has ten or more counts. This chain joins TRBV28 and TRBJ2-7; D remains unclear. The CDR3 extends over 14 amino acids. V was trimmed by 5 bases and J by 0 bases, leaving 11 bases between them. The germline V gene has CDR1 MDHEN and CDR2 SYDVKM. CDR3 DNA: TGTGCCAGCAGTCCGCCCTCCCTCTCCTACGAGCAGTACTTC. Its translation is CASSPPSLSYEQYF. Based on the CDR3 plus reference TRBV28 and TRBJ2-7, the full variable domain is DVKVTQSSRYLVKRTGEKVFLECVQDMDHENMFWYRQDPGLGLRLIYFSYDVKMKEKGDIPEGYSVSREKKERFSLILESASTNQTSMYLCASSPPSLSYEQYFGPGTRLTVT.

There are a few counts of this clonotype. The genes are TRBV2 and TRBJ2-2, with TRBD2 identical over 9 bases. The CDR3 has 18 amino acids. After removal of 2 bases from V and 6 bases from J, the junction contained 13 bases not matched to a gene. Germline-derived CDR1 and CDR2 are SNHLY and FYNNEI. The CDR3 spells CASSESWSGRPMAGELFF. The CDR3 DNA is TGTGCCAGCAGTGAAAGTTGGAGCGGGAGGCCCATGGCCGGGGAGCTGTTTTTT.

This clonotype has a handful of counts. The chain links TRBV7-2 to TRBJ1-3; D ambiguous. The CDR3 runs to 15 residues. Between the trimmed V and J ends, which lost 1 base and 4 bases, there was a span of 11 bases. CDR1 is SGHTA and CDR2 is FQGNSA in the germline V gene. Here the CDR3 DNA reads TGTGCCAGCAGCTTAGACTACTCTTCCGGAAACACCATATATTTT. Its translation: CASSLDYSSGNTIYF.

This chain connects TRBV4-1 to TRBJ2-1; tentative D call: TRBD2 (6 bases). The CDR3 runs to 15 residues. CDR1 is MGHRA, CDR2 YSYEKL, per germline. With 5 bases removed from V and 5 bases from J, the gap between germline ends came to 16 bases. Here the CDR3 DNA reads TGCGCCAGCAGCTCTCATTCGGGAGTAAACAATGAGCAGTTCTTC. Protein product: CASSSHSGVNNEQFF.

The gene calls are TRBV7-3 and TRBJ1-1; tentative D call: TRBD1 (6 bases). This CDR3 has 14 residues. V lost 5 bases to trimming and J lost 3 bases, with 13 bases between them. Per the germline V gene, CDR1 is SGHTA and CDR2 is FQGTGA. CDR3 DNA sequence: TGTGCCAGCAGCGTATGCAGGGGTGACACTGAAGCTTTCTTT. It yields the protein CASSVCRGDTEAFF.

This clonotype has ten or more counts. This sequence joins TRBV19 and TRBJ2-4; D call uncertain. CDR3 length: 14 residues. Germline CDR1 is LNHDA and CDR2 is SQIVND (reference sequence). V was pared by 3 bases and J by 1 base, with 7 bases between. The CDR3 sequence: CASSISGAKNIQYF. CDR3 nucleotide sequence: TGTGCCAGTAGTATCTCCGGGGCCAAAAACATTCAGTACTTC.

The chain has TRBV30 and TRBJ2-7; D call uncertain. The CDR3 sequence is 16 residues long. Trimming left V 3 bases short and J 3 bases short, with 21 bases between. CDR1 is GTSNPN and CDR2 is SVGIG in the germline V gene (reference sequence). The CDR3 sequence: CAWSARLWSTVYEQYF. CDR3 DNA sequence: TGTGCCTGGAGCGCCAGGCTTTGGAGTACGGTCTACGAGCAGTACTTC.

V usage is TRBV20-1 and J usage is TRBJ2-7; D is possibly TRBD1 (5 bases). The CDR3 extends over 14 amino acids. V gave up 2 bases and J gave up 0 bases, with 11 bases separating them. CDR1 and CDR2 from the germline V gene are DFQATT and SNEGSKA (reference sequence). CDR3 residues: CSARRGYGSYEQYF. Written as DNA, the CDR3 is TGCAGTGCTAGAAGGGGCTACGGCTCCTACGAGCAGTACTTC.

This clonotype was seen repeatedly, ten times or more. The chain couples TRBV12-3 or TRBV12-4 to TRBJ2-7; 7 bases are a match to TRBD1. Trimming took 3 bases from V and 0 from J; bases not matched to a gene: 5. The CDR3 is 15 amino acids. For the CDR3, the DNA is TGTGCCAGCAGTTTCGGGGACAGTAGCTCCTACGAGCAGTACTTC. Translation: CASSFGDSSSYEQYF.

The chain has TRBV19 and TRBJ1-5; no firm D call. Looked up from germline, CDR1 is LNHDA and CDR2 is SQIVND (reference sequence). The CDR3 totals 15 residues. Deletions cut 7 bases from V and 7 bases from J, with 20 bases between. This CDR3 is CASKGRTGKIQPQHF. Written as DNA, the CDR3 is TGTGCCAGTAAGGGCAGGACGGGAAAAATACAGCCCCAGCATTTT.

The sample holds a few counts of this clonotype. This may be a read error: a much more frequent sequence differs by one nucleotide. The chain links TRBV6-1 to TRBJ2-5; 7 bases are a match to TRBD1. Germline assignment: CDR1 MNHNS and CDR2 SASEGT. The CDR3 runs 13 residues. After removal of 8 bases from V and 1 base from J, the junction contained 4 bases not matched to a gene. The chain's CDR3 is CASRRTGQETQYF. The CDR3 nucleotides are TGTGCCAGCCGTCGGACAGGCCAAGAGACCCAGTACTTC.

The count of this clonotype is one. CDR3 coding DNA: TGTGCCAGCACCGGTGGGGACAGAGCCTACGAGCAGTACTTC. It encodes CASTGGDRAYEQYF. The chain combines TRBV28 with TRBJ2-7, with 7 nucleotides matching TRBD1. CDR3 length: 14 amino acids. From germline, CDR1 is MDHEN and CDR2 SYDVKM. Trimming removed 7 bases from V and 2 bases from J; junction bases left unmatched: 8. Complete variable domain (other parts from reference TRBV28 and TRBJ2-7): DVKVTQSSRYLVKRTGEKVFLECVQDMDHENMFWYRQDPGLGLRLIYFSYDVKMKEKGDIPEGYSVSREKKERFSLILESASTNQTSMYLCASTGGDRAYEQYFGPGTRLTVT.

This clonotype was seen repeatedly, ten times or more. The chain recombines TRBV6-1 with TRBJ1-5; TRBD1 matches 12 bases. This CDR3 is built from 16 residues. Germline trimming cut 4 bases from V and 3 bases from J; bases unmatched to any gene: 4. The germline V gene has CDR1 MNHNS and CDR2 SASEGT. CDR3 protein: CASSAPGQGANQPQHF. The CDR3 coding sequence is TGTGCCAGCAGTGCCCCGGGACAGGGGGCCAATCAGCCCCAGCATTTT.